Listed here are 22 T cell receptor beta chains from one sample, sequenced in a study of T cell changes during pregnancy in multiple sclerosis. The protocol was immunoSEQ multiplex PCR, while the TCRdb copy is restricted to in-frame clones and leaves out a portion. The sample records approximately 63,000 clones, 91% being singletons. The sequenced sample was peripheral blood, obtained after pregnancy. These receptors all come from a female donor in good health, enrolled as a control in a pregnancy study.

The J gene is TRBJ2-5, the V gene TRBV7-8; TRBD2 matches 8 bases. Germline values: CDR1 SGHVS, CDR2 FQNEAQ. With V trimmed by 5 bases and J by 5 bases, 4 bases remained unmatched. The CDR3 totals 13 residues. CDR3 region: CASSRGLAETQYF. The CDR3 DNA reads as TGTGCCAGCAGCCGAGGACTAGCCGAGACCCAGTACTTC. The full variable domain, completed using reference TRBV7-8 and TRBJ2-5, is GAGVSQSPRYKVAKRGQDVALRCDPISGHVSLFWYQQALGQGPEFLTYFQNEAQLDKSGLPSDRFFAERPEGSVSTLKIQRTQQEDSAVYLCASSRGLAETQYFGPGTRLLVL.

J is TRBJ2-3 and V is TRBV7-3, with D perhaps TRBD2 (6 bases). Germline lookup yields CDR1 SGHTA and CDR2 FQGTGA. The ends were cut back, 1 base at V and 3 bases at J, with 11 bases in the middle. This CDR3 is built from 15 residues. In DNA, the CDR3 is TGTGCCAGCAGCTTAAGGCCTAGCGAAACAGATACGCAGTATTTT. Amino acid sequence: CASSLRPSETDTQYF. The complete variable domain, with remaining parts taken from reference TRBV7-3 and TRBJ2-3, reads GAGVSQTPSNKVTEKGKYVELRCDPISGHTALYWYRQSLGQGPEFLIYFQGTGAADDSGLPNDRFFAVRPEGSVSTLKIQRTERGDSAVYLCASSLRPSETDTQYFGPGTRLTVL.

Here the CDR3 reads CASSQAPGVSGNTIYF. CDR3 nucleotides: TGCGCCAGCAGCCAAGCCCCGGGGGTGTCCGGAAACACCATATATTTT. The chain is built from TRBV4-1 and TRBJ1-3, with a weak D call TRBD1 (5 bases). The V gene's germline CDR1 is MGHRA and CDR2 YSYEKL. V dropped 1 base and J dropped 4 bases, with 14 bases sitting between them. The CDR3 is 16 residues long.

In its sample, this clone was seen once. The V and J genes are TRBV6-5 and TRBJ1-2, with 8 bases fitting TRBD1. The CDR3 is 13 amino acids. Germline loops: CDR1 MNHEY, CDR2 SVGAGI. The trim removed 6 bases at V and 4 bases at J, leaving 4 bases unmatched. The CDR3 reads CASSTGQVYGYTF. CDR3 DNA sequence: TGTGCCAGCAGCACGGGACAGGTCTATGGCTACACCTTC.

V usage is TRBV5-6 and J usage is TRBJ2-5, with TRBD2 matching 7 bases. Trimming cost V 4 bases and J 5 bases; bases outside gene matches: 5. This CDR3 is 13 amino acids long. Per germline, CDR1 SGHDT and CDR2 YYEEEE. CDR3 residues: CASSPTSKETQYF. DNA of the CDR3: TGTGCCAGCAGCCCGACTAGCAAGGAGACCCAGTACTTC.

The chain carries TRBV30 and TRBJ2-5; 12 bases are shared with TRBD1. In germline, CDR1 is GTSNPN, CDR2 SVGIG (reference sequence). The CDR3 extends over 20 amino acids. Trimming took 3 bases from V and 5 from J; bases not matched to a gene: 22. The CDR3, as DNA: TGTGCCTGGAGACAAAAACCGGGACAGGGGGCGCGACAGGTTCCGGAGACCCAGTACTTC. It specifies CAWRQKPGQGARQVPETQYF. The full variable domain, rest sourced from reference TRBV30 and TRBJ2-5, is SQTIHQWPATLVQPVGSPLSLECTVEGTSNPNLYWYRQAAGRGLQLLFYSVGIGQISSEVPQNLSASRPQDRQFILSSKKLLLSDSGFYLCAWRQKPGQGARQVPETQYFGPGTRLLVL.

V and J are TRBV6-6 and TRBJ2-7; D remains ambiguous. Germline V CDR1 and CDR2: MNHNY, SVGAGI (reference sequence). The CDR3 extends over 16 amino acids. The V gene lost 0 bases and the J gene lost 4 bases, with 16 bases spanning the gap. The CDR3 coding sequence is TGTGCCAGCAGTTACTCCGACACCTCGATTGTGTACGAGCAGTACTTC. Translating it yields CASSYSDTSIVYEQYF.

The gene calls are TRBV29-1 and TRBJ1-2, with TRBD1 as a possible D gene (6 bases). Trimming took 3 bases from V and 1 from J, leaving 18 bases between them. Germline V gene sequence: CDR1 SQVTM, CDR2 ANQGSEA. This CDR3 has 16 residues. CDR3 in amino acids: CSVDGDLGRGNYGYTF. The CDR3 DNA is TGCAGCGTTGATGGAGACTTAGGCAGGGGTAACTATGGCTACACCTTC.

The chain joins TRBV6-6 to TRBJ1-6; maybe TRBD1 (6 bases). CDR1 is MNHNY and CDR2 is SVGAGI in the germline V gene (reference sequence). This CDR3 contains 16 residues. The V end was cut by 5 bases, the J end by 4 bases, with 15 bases between. The CDR3 loop reads CASSHLGAEYNSPLHF. DNA for the CDR3: TGTGCCAGCAGTCATCTGGGGGCAGAATATAATTCACCCCTCCACTTT.

J is TRBJ1-2 and V is TRBV7-2; D is uncertain. Germline CDR1 and CDR2: SGHTA and FQGNSA. The V end lost 3 bases, the J end lost 14 bases, and 16 bases lay between the germline ends. This CDR3 region has 12 residues. This chain's CDR3 is CASSFPGPRRTF. The CDR3, as DNA: TGTGCCAGCAGCTTCCCGGGTCCTCGTCGGACCTTC.

V gene TRBV11-2 combines with J gene TRBJ2-7, with TRBD1 as a possible D gene (6 bases). Deletions cut 6 bases from V and 3 bases from J, with 15 bases between. The CDR3 has 14 amino acids. Per germline, CDR1 SGHAT and CDR2 FQNNGV. CDR3 sequence reads: CASSLDRSNYEQYF. CDR3 sequence (DNA): TGTGCCAGCAGTCTGGACAGAAGTAACTACGAGCAGTACTTC.

The chain has TRBV6-1 and TRBJ2-4, with D hard to call. This CDR3 region has 10 residues. Trimming stripped 6 bases from V and 6 bases from J, with 3 bases between. CDR1 is MNHNS and CDR2 is SASEGT in the germline V gene. The CDR3 loop reads CASSLNIQYF. DNA of the CDR3: TGTGCCAGCAGCCTAAACATTCAGTACTTC.

The genes are TRBV6-1 and TRBJ1-2; the D is unclear. V lost 6 bases and J lost 6, with 11 bases in between. Germline V gene sequence: CDR1 MNHNS, CDR2 SASEGT. The CDR3 runs 12 residues. The DNA of the CDR3 is TGTGCCAGCAGCGCGAAGGGAGATGGCTACACCTTC. Its translation: CASSAKGDGYTF.

V is TRBV18 and J is TRBJ2-7; 7 bases fit TRBD2. V dropped 2 bases and J dropped 2; count of bases not matched to a gene: 3. In germline, CDR1 is KGHSH, CDR2 LQKENI. There are 14 residues in the CDR3. The CDR3, as DNA: TGTGCCAGCTCACCATCCGGGAGGACCTACGAGCAGTACTTC. Its translation: CASSPSGRTYEQYF.

The gene calls are TRBV6-5 and TRBJ2-1, with 7 positions matching TRBD1. The germline V gene has CDR1 MNHEY and CDR2 SVGAGI. Losses at the gene ends were 5 bases for V and 4 bases for J; bases not matched to a gene: 8. CDR3 length: 15 residues. The CDR3 region is CASSPTGTNYNEQFF. The CDR3 region has the DNA TGTGCCAGCAGTCCGACAGGGACGAATTACAATGAGCAGTTCTTC.

This clone was counted once. The chain couples TRBV7-8 to TRBJ2-1, with TRBD2 matching over 9 bases. CDR3 length equals 16 residues. Germline V lookup: CDR1 SGHVS, CDR2 FQNEAQ. The V gene end was trimmed by 5 bases and the J gene end by 4 bases; junction bases not matched to a gene: 9. The CDR3 region is CASSPTRRGGYNEQFF. The CDR3, as DNA: TGTGCCAGCAGCCCGACCAGGCGGGGGGGGTACAATGAGCAGTTCTTC.

This rearrangement joins TRBV13 to TRBJ2-6; D is uncertain. Germline-derived CDR1 and CDR2 are PRHDT and FYEKMQ (reference sequence). The V end was cut by 5 bases, the J end by 0 bases, with 8 bases between. CDR3 length: 15 amino acids. The CDR3 DNA reads as TGTGCCAGCAGCCGAGGCGACTCTGGGGCCAACGTCCTGACTTTC. This translates into CASSRGDSGANVLTF.

The genes are TRBV27 and TRBJ1-2, with TRBD1 matching over 7 bases. There are 14 residues in the CDR3. CDR1 and CDR2 from the germline V gene are MNHEY and SMNVEV (reference sequence). V lost 5 bases to trimming and J lost 3 bases; unmatched junction nucleotides: 6. CDR3 amino acids: CASSPPTGYYGYTF. The DNA for the CDR3 is TGTGCCAGCAGTCCCCCGACAGGGTACTATGGCTACACCTTC.

This chain connects TRBV7-2 to TRBJ1-2, with D possibly TRBD1 on 5 matching bases. The CDR3 sequence is 16 residues long. The V end was cut by 1 base, the J end by 7 bases, with 19 bases between. Germline loops: CDR1 SGHTA, CDR2 FQGNSA. Written as DNA, the CDR3 is TGTGCCAGCAGCTTAGAGGCGGAGCCAGGGTCAAGTGGCTACACCTTC. Encoded protein: CASSLEAEPGSSGYTF.

V gene TRBV6-1 combines with J gene TRBJ1-1; no definite D call. There are 14 residues in the CDR3. V gave up 2 bases and J gave up 5 bases, with 12 bases separating them. Germline CDR1 reads MNHNS; CDR2 reads SASEGT. The CDR3, as DNA: TGTGCCAGCAGTGAATCGTCCGCGGATACTGAAGCTTTCTTT. This gives the protein CASSESSADTEAFF.

The J gene is TRBJ1-4, the V gene TRBV15; D might be TRBD1 (6 bases). This CDR3 comprises 14 residues. Trimming pared 5 bases from V and 8 bases from J, leaving 15 bases between. Germline assignment: CDR1 LNHNV and CDR2 YYDKDF (reference sequence). CDR3 in amino acids: CATSLGGAGEKLFF. The DNA of the CDR3 is TGTGCCACCAGCTTAGGGGGGGCGGGAGAAAAACTGTTTTTT.

This clone was seen a single time. V is TRBV9 and J is TRBJ1-1, with D possibly matching TRBD1 (5 bases). The CDR3 spans 16 residues. CDR1 and CDR2 (germline): SGDLS, YYNGEE. Deletions cut 3 bases from V and 3 bases from J, with 18 bases between. The CDR3 DNA reads TGTGCCAGCAGCGGACAGCCGTTTGTTGGAGACACTGAAGCTTTCTTT. This codes for CASSGQPFVGDTEAFF.